The clone carrying this T cell receptor (beta chain) was counted a few times. The source of the sample is a study of PD-L1 blockade in urothelial cancer. Study-level background: It was at 3 weeks (second dose) and 6 weeks after treatment start that blood was analyzed. The median number of T cells present in blood samples was fewer than 150,000.

Clones were sequenced by immunoSEQ multiplex PCR, and TCRdb holds only the in-frame ones, with some missing. The data hold more than 40,000 clones, with 85% to 90% observed a single time. The sequence was collected from a woman aged 55-70 years with urothelial cancer. The source material was PBMCs, sampled around atezolizumab (anti-PD-L1) treatment.

The DNA for the CDR3 is TGCGCCAGCAGCCGCATCCTTCAGGGGGGCAATTCACCCCTCCACTTT. Its protein product is CASSRILQGGNSPLHF. The genes are TRBV4-3 and TRBJ1-6; TRBD1 agrees at 7 bases. Looked up from germline, CDR1 is LGHNA and CDR2 is YSLEER. After removal of 4 bases from V and 7 bases from J, the junction contained 10 bases not matched to a gene. CDR3 size: 16 residues.